This T cell receptor beta chain is from a study of cytomegalovirus exposure and HLA in healthy donors. Study observations and caveats: The investigators catalogued 180 or so TCR beta chains as cytomegalovirus-associated. Most subjects had HLA-A and HLA-B alleles reportedly predicted accurately by TCR beta sequences. A later look showed TCR association rates differing by HLA locus, highest for DRB1 and lowest for HLA-C.

In regard to this clone: The antigen is not known.

This PCR relied on a set of 60 Vbeta primers and 13 Jbeta primers. The table came from immunoSEQ multiplex PCR; TCRdb's copy has only in-frame clones and leaves some out. The repertoire holds roughly 140,000 clones, with about three quarters as singletons. This receptor was obtained from a young man in good health and CMV-seronegative. The sequencing input was PBMCs.

CDR3 in DNA: TGTGCCAGCAGCCAAGCTGGACAACAGGGGGCCGATGGCTACACCTTC. It specifies CASSQAGQQGADGYTF. The rearrangement joins TRBV4-2 to TRBJ1-2, with 9 bases identical to TRBD1. With V trimmed by 1 base and J by 6 bases, 9 bases remained unmatched. Germline V gives CDR1 LGHNA, CDR2 YNFKEQ. The CDR3 runs 16 residues.